Listed below are T cell receptor beta chains from one sample, sequenced in a study of T cells after yellow fever vaccination. TCRdb passed the 5' RACE reads through MiXCR, listing each CDR3 protein once. Altogether a few hundred thousand distinct CDR3 sequences are present, around 3.9% being singletons, with the ten largest covering around 24%. The sequencing here drew on PBMCs, taken on the day of the yellow fever booster vaccination. The receptors here all came from a man aged 18-30 years who received the YFV17D yellow fever vaccine. Both conserved end residues are part of each CDR3. A D gene is named only where the DNA matches it firmly. For some rows the clone size is stated as once, few or many, or as a class when expanded; others skip it.

v_gene	len	abundance	j_gene	d_gene	CDR3aa	CDR3nt
TRBV20-1	15	NA	TRBJ2-2	TRBD2	CSARGLAGYTGELFF	TGCAGTGCTAGAGGGCTAGCGGGTTACACCGGGGAGCTGTTTTTT
TRBV20-1	13	many	TRBJ2-1	NA	CSARVGPYNEQFF	TGCAGTGCTAGAGTGGGACCTTACAATGAGCAGTTCTTC
TRBV5-1	15	many	TRBJ2-3	NA	CASSPRPPTTDTQYF	TGCGCCAGCAGCCCTCGTCCACCAACCACAGATACGCAGTATTTT
TRBV24-1	15	few	TRBJ1-1	NA	CATSDTRGGSTEAFF	TGTGCCACCAGTGATACGAGAGGGGGGAGCACTGAAGCTTTCTTT
TRBV6-5	15	many	TRBJ2-4	NA	CASSYSTEAKNIQYF	TGTGCCAGCAGTTACTCAACAGAGGCCAAAAACATTCAGTACTTC
TRBV11-2	17	few	TRBJ2-5	NA	CASSIGETGEPQETQYF	TGTGCCAGCAGCATTGGGGAGACGGGGGAGCCACAAGAGACCCAGTACTTC
TRBV7-6	15	many	TRBJ2-3	TRBD2	CASSSLAGGADTQYF	TGTGCCAGCAGCTCCCTAGCGGGGGGCGCAGATACGCAGTATTTT
TRBV6-2/TRBV6-3	13	many	TRBJ1-2	NA	CASSGGQYYGYTF	TGTGCCAGCAGTGGAGGACAGTACTATGGCTACACCTTC
TRBV6-6	11	few	TRBJ2-1	NA	CASSSHSEQFF	TGTGCCAGCAGTTCACACAGTGAGCAGTTCTTC
TRBV7-2	15	many	TRBJ1-5	NA	CASSLMAGHNQPQHF	TGTGCCAGCAGCTTAATGGCAGGTCACAATCAGCCCCAGCATTTT
TRBV7-9	17	NA	TRBJ1-4	NA	CASSSTTTGKGNEKLFF	TGTGCCAGCAGCTCCACTACGACCGGAAAGGGGAATGAAAAACTGTTTTTT
TRBV5-1	13	many	TRBJ1-2	NA	CASSFLSRSGYTF	TGCGCCAGCAGCTTTTTGTCGCGGAGTGGCTACACCTTC
TRBV12-3/TRBV12-4	14	few	TRBJ1-1	NA	CASSWGRLNTEAFF	TGTGCCAGCAGTTGGGGACGGCTGAACACTGAAGCTTTCTTT
TRBV7-3	13	many	TRBJ1-1	TRBD1	CASSSSGGTEAFF	TGTGCCAGCAGCTCTTCAGGGGGTACTGAAGCTTTCTTT
TRBV5-1	14	few	TRBJ2-7	TRBD1	CASSEGQGAYEQYF	TGCGCCAGCAGCGAAGGACAGGGGGCTTACGAGCAGTACTTC
TRBV7-9	14	NA	TRBJ1-2	TRBD1	CASSPGTGINGYTF	TGTGCCAGCAGCCCTGGGACAGGGATAAATGGCTACACCTTC
TRBV4-3	13	many	TRBJ1-4	NA	CASSQVAGRKLFF	TGCGCCAGCAGCCAAGTAGCCGGAAGAAAACTGTTTTTT
TRBV4-3	16	few	TRBJ1-6	NA	CASSQESLNYNSPLHF	TGCGCCAGCAGCCAAGAATCACTGAACTATAATTCACCCCTCCACTTT
TRBV10-3	13	few	TRBJ1-2	NA	CAISETLQGGYTF	TGTGCCATCAGTGAGACGTTACAGGGTGGCTACACCTTC
TRBV12-3/TRBV12-4	12	NA	TRBJ1-2	NA	CASSVRNYGYTF	TGTGCCAGCAGCGTCCGGAACTATGGCTACACCTTC
TRBV7-2	16	NA	TRBJ2-2	TRBD2	CASSPRTSGGAGELFF	TGTGCCAGCAGCCCCCGGACTAGCGGGGGGGCCGGGGAGCTGTTTTTT
TRBV9	17	many	TRBJ2-1	NA	CASSVVGGPSSYNEQFF	TGTGCCAGCAGCGTAGTGGGGGGTCCCAGCTCCTACAATGAGCAGTTCTTC
TRBV4-2	13	few	TRBJ1-5	NA	CASSQSENQPQHF	TGTGCCAGCAGCCAATCGGAGAATCAGCCCCAGCATTTT
TRBV6-2/TRBV6-3	14	many	TRBJ2-4	NA	CASSYGGLVNIQYF	TGTGCCAGCAGTTACGGGGGGCTGGTAAACATTCAGTACTTC
TRBV7-2	16	many	TRBJ2-3	TRBD2	CASSPSGTTSTDTQYF	TGTGCCAGCAGCCCCTCCGGGACTACTAGCACAGATACGCAGTATTTT
TRBV6-5	14	many	TRBJ1-2	NA	CASSYGEWWYGYTF	TGTGCCAGCAGTTACGGGGAGTGGTGGTATGGCTACACCTTC
TRBV7-2	15	many	TRBJ2-5	NA	CASSLEAGLGETQYF	TGTGCCAGCAGCTTAGAAGCAGGGCTCGGTGAGACCCAGTACTTC
TRBV20-1	12	few	TRBJ2-7	TRBD1	CSASIQGYEQYF	TGCAGTGCTAGTATACAGGGGTACGAGCAGTACTTC
TRBV5-5	14	NA	TRBJ1-4	NA	CASSFRQPNEKLFF	TGTGCCAGCAGCTTCCGACAGCCTAATGAAAAACTGTTTTTT
TRBV2	16	many	TRBJ2-5	TRBD1	CASSPYPDRGRETQYF	TGTGCCAGCAGTCCGTACCCTGACAGGGGGCGAGAGACCCAGTACTTC
TRBV6-6	12	NA	TRBJ1-2	NA	CASSSDLYGYTF	TGTGCCAGCAGTTCCGACCTGTATGGCTACACCTTC
TRBV20-1	15	NA	TRBJ2-3	NA	CSAREVGGVIDTQYF	TGCAGTGCTAGAGAGGTTGGCGGGGTGATAGATACGCAGTATTTT
TRBV6-2/TRBV6-3	16	NA	TRBJ2-5	TRBD1	CARQKMGDGTEETQYF	TGTGCCAGGCAAAAGATGGGAGATGGGACAGAAGAGACCCAGTACTTC